This TCR beta chain derives from a study of blood T cell repertoires in COVID-19. Overall study: The United States, Italy and Spain supplied acute and convalescent COVID-19 samples. T cells, B-cell-depleted T cells, or PBMCs supplied cDNA or gDNA.

Per germline, CDR1 SGHRS and CDR2 YFSETQ. This CDR3 region has 15 residues. V lost 3 bases to trimming and J lost 5 bases; unmatched junction nucleotides: 9. Authors' data handling: By means of reference gene primer amplification, nucleated cell counts were estimated. TCRdb's table, derived via immunoSEQ multiplex PCR, lists solely in-frame clones and lacks some. V, J and clone size reflect that table, while D and trimming were determined from the DNA. The table includes around 250,000 clones, 86% detected once. Seattle patients were enrolled while actively infected and followed longitudinally. The chain has TRBV5-1 and TRBJ2-7; TRBD1 agrees at 9 bases. Specimen: peripheral blood. The TCR originated in a woman older than 75 with COVID-19, enrolled during active disease. The CDR3 reads CASSSGQGRVDEQYF. The CDR3 region has the DNA TGCGCCAGCAGCTCCGGACAGGGGAGGGTGGACGAGCAGTACTTC. Full variable domain (outside the CDR3, taken from reference TRBV5-1 and TRBJ2-7): KAGVTQTPRYLIKTRGQQVTLSCSPISGHRSVSWYQQTPGQGLQFLFEYFSETQRNKGNFPGRFSGRQFSNSRSEMNVSTLELGDSALYLCASSSGQGRVDEQYFGPGTRLTVT.